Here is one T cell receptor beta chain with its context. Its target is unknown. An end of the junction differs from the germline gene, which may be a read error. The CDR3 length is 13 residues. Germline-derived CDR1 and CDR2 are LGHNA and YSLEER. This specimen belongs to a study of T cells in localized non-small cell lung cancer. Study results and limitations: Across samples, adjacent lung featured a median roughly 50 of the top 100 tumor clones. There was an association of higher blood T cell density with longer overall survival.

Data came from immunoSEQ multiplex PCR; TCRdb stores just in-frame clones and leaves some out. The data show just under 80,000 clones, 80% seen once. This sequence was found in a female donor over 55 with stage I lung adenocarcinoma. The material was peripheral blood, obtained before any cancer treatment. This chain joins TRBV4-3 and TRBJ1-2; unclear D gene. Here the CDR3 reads CASRHDGSYGYTF. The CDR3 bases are TGCGCCAGCCGCCACGACGGGAGCTATGGCTACACCTTC.